The 17 T cell receptor beta chains given below trace back to one sample, sequenced in a study of blood T cell repertoires in COVID-19. The data were produced by immunoSEQ multiplex PCR, yet TCRdb's version contains in-frame clones alone and is incomplete. The table lists roughly 220,000 clones, 80% to 85% of them singletons, with 6.8% in the top ten. The sample consisted of PBMCs or T cells enriched from blood (not recorded which). These receptors all come from a woman in her 40s who had recovered from COVID-19.

This chain joins TRBV28 and TRBJ2-7; 7 positions agree with TRBD2. V lost 4 bases, J lost 3 bases, and 12 bases stayed unmatched. CDR3 length: 16 residues. Germline-derived CDR1 and CDR2 are MDHEN and SYDVKM. The CDR3 coding sequence is TGTGCCAGCAGTTCTCCCCCTAGCGGCCTATTCTACGAGCAGTACTTC. Encoded protein: CASSSPPSGLFYEQYF.

V gene TRBV7-8 combines with J gene TRBJ1-2, with D possibly matching TRBD1 (6 bases). The CDR3 totals 13 residues. Germline CDR1 reads SGHVS; CDR2 reads FQNEAQ. The germline V and J ends were trimmed by 1 base and 8 bases, with 11 bases remaining between them. This chain's CDR3 is CASSLVTGAGYTF. The CDR3 DNA sequence: TGTGCCAGCAGCTTAGTGACAGGAGCAGGCTACACCTTC.

This rearrangement joins TRBV24-1 to TRBJ2-1, with TRBD2 identical over 12 bases. Germline loops: CDR1 KGHDR, CDR2 SFDVKD. This CDR3 is 16 amino acids long. Germline trimming cut 1 base from V and 6 bases from J; bases unmatched to any gene: 3. The CDR3 DNA follows: TGTGCCACCAGTGATTTACCTAGCGGGAGGGGCAATGAGCAGTTCTTC. Its translation: CATSDLPSGRGNEQFF.

This clone was picked up one time. The chain combines TRBV30 with TRBJ1-3; a weak D match, TRBD1 (6 bases). Germline CDR1 and CDR2: GTSNPN and SVGIG (reference sequence). The CDR3 covers 15 residues. V was cut by 0 bases and J by 4 bases, with 13 bases left in between. CDR3 loop: CAWSVGAAGGNTIYF. The CDR3 DNA reads as TGTGCCTGGAGTGTGGGGGCAGCGGGGGGAAACACCATATATTTT. Looking up the rest from reference TRBV30 and TRBJ1-3 gives the full variable domain: SQTIHQWPATLVQPVGSPLSLECTVEGTSNPNLYWYRQAAGRGLQLLFYSVGIGQISSEVPQNLSASRPQDRQFILSSKKLLLSDSGFYLCAWSVGAAGGNTIYFGEGSWLTVV.

This rearrangement joins TRBV7-3 to TRBJ2-1; 7 nucleotides align to TRBD2. The ends lost 5 bases at V and 2 bases at J; junction bases unmatched: 6. The germline CDR1 and CDR2 sequences are SGHTA and FQGTGA. The CDR3 extends over 15 amino acids. The CDR3 DNA reads TGTGCCAGCAGCACCCGGACTAGTCCCTACAATGAGCAGTTCTTC. It encodes CASSTRTSPYNEQFF.

The chain uses TRBV28 and TRBJ1-2; D is unresolved. The ends were cut back, 7 bases at V and 3 bases at J, with 9 bases in the middle. This CDR3 contains 12 residues. Per germline, CDR1 MDHEN and CDR2 SYDVKM. CDR3: CASNYGDYGYTF. The CDR3 DNA reads as TGTGCCAGCAATTATGGAGACTATGGCTACACCTTC.

J is TRBJ1-6 and V is TRBV5-5, with a possible D match to TRBD1 (6 bases). Germline loops: CDR1 SGHKS, CDR2 YYEKEE (reference sequence). There are 14 residues in the CDR3. Trimming pared 4 bases from V and 14 bases from J, leaving 19 bases between. CDR3 amino acids: CASSRDRPNLTLHF. In DNA, the CDR3 is TGTGCCAGCAGCCGAGACAGGCCCAATCTCACCCTCCACTTT.

The J gene is TRBJ1-2, the V gene TRBV4-1; 7 bases are shared with TRBD1. The germline V gene encodes CDR1 MGHRA and CDR2 YSYEKL. This CDR3 contains 14 residues. Germline trimming cut 4 bases from V and 4 bases from J; bases unmatched to any gene: 6. CDR3 sequence (DNA): TGCGCCAGCAGCCTAGACAGGGCTTCCTATGGCTACACCTTC. Translated: CASSLDRASYGYTF.

This chain uses TRBV2 with TRBJ2-7, with 8 nucleotides matching TRBD1. CDR1 is SNHLY, CDR2 FYNNEI, per germline. The CDR3 runs 14 residues. Losses at the gene ends were 3 bases for V and 2 bases for J; bases not matched to a gene: 3. The CDR3 here is CASSDLQGAYEQYF. The DNA for the CDR3 is TGTGCCAGCAGTGATTTACAGGGGGCCTACGAGCAGTACTTC.

The chain joins TRBV27 to TRBJ1-2; the D is unclear. CDR1 MNHEY and CDR2 SMNVEV come from the germline V gene (reference sequence). CDR3 size: 15 residues. The V and J ends lost 6 bases and 0 bases respectively, with 14 bases between them. CDR3 loop: CASSTSGIPNYGYTF. CDR3 nucleotides: TGTGCCAGCAGCACTAGCGGTATCCCTAACTATGGCTACACCTTC.

The V and J genes are TRBV28 and TRBJ1-2; the D gene is possibly TRBD1 (6 bases). This CDR3 has 15 residues. V lost 6 bases and J 6 bases, leaving 20 bases between the germline ends. Germline CDR1 MDHEN, CDR2 SYDVKM. The CDR3 loop reads CASSPIMTGINGYTF. The CDR3 nucleotides are TGTGCCAGCAGCCCTATAATGACAGGTATCAATGGCTACACCTTC.

The chain recombines TRBV4-3 with TRBJ2-6; the match to TRBD1 covers 7 bases. The CDR3 has 20 amino acids. Germline V CDR1 and CDR2: LGHNA, YSLEER. The J segment lost 2 bases and the V segment lost 0 bases, leaving 13 bases of the junction unmatched. The CDR3 loop is CASSQDVTRGGATGANVLTF. The CDR3 DNA sequence: TGCGCCAGCAGCCAAGATGTAACAAGAGGGGGCGCCACTGGGGCCAACGTCCTGACTTTC.

This clone was seen only a few times. The chain recombines TRBV30 with TRBJ2-3; D gene ambiguous. V dropped 5 bases and J dropped 3 bases, with 18 bases sitting between them. The CDR3 loop spans 15 amino acids. CDR1 GTSNPN and CDR2 SVGIG come from the germline V gene (reference sequence). CDR3 bases: TGTGCCTGGTCCGGAGAGGCGGATGGGACAGATACGCAGTATTTT. It yields the protein CAWSGEADGTDTQYF.

This clone was detected only a few times. This rearrangement joins TRBV6-4 to TRBJ2-6; perhaps TRBD1 as D (5 bases). Trimming took 2 bases from V and 0 from J, leaving 5 bases between them. The germline gives CDR1 MRHNA, CDR2 SNTAGT. There are 15 residues in the CDR3. Written as DNA, the CDR3 is TGTGCCAGCAGTGACGGACACTCTGGGGCCAACGTCCTGACTTTC. Translated, it gives CASSDGHSGANVLTF.

J is TRBJ1-1 and V is TRBV29-1, with D perhaps matching TRBD1 (5 bases). The germline V gene encodes CDR1 SQVTM and CDR2 ANQGSEA. Trimming took off 4 bases at V and 0 bases at J, with 12 bases between the two ends. This CDR3 has 14 amino acids. The chain's CDR3 is CSVGPAGLNTEAFF. The CDR3 bases are TGCAGCGTTGGGCCGGCAGGGTTGAACACTGAAGCTTTCTTT.

This clone has a single count. This rearrangement joins TRBV7-9 to TRBJ2-1; a weak D match, TRBD2 (5 bases). V lost 9 bases to trimming and J lost 10 bases, with 19 bases between them. CDR1 SEHNR and CDR2 FQNEAQ come from the germline V gene (reference sequence). The CDR3 consists of 13 residues. CDR3 sequence reads: CASGGSSTLEQFF. The DNA for the CDR3 is TGTGCCAGTGGCGGGTCCTCCACATTGGAGCAGTTCTTC.

J is TRBJ2-5 and V is TRBV18, with 14 bases aligning to TRBD2. Germline V gives CDR1 KGHSH, CDR2 LQKENI. The CDR3 length is 14 residues. The J segment lost 8 bases and the V segment lost 2 bases, leaving 1 base of the junction unmatched. CDR3 bases: TGTGCCAGCTCACCAGGGACTAGCGGGAGAACCCAGTACTTC. It specifies CASSPGTSGRTQYF.